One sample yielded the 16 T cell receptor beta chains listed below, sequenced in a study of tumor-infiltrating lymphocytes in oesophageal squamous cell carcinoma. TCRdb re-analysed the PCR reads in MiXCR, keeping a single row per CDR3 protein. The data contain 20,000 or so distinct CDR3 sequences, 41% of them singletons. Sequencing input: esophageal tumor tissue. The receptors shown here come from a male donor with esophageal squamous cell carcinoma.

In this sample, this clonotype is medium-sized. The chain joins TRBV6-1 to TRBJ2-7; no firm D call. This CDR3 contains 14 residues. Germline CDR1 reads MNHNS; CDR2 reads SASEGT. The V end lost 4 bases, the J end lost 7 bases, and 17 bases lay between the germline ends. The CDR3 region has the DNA TGTGCCAGCAGTGCGACCTACAGTAACCATGAGCAGTACTTC. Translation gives CASSATYSNHEQYF.

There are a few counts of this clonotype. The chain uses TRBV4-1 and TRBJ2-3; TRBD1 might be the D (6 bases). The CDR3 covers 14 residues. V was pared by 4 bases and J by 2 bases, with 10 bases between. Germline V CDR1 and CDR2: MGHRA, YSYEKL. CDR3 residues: CASSRTAPTDTQYF. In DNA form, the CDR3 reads TGCGCCAGCAGCCGGACAGCGCCCACAGATACGCAGTATTTT.

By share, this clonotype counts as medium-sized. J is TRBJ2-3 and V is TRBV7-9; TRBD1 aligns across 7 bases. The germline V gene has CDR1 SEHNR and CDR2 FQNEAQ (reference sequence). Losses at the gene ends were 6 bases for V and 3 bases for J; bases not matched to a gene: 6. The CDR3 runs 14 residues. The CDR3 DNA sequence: TGTGCCAGCAGTTACCCCAGGGGGACAGATACGCAGTATTTT. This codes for CASSYPRGTDTQYF.

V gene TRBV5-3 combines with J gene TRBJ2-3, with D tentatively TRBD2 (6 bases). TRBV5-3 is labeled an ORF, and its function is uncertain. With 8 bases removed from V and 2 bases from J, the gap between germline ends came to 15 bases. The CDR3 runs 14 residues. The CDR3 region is CASTKTRFTDTQYF. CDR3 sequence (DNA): TGTGCCAGCACCAAGACTAGATTCACAGATACGCAGTATTTT.

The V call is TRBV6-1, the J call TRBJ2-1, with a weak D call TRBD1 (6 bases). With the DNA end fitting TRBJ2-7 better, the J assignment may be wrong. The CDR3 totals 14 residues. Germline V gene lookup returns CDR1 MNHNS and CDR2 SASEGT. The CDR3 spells CASSFNRDLYEQYF. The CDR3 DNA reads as TGTGCCAGCAGTTTTAACAGGGACCTCTACGAGCAGTACTTC.

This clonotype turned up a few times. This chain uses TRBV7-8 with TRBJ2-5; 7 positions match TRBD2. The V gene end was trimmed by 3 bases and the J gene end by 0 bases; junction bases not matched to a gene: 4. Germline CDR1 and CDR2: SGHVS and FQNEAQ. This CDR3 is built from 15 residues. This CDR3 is CASSFGTTYQETQYF. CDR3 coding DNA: TGTGCCAGCAGCTTCGGGACTACGTACCAAGAGACCCAGTACTTC.

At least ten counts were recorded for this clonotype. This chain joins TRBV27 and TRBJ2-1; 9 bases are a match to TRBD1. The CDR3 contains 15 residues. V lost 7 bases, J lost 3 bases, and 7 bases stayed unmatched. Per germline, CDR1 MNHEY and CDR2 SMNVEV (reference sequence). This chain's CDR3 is CASINRGLYYNEQFF. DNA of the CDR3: TGTGCCAGCATCAACAGGGGGCTCTACTACAATGAGCAGTTCTTC.

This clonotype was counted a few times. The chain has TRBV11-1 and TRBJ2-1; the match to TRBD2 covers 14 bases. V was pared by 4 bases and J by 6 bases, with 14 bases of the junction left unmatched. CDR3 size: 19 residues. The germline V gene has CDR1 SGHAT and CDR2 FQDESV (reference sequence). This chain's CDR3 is CASSSTGTSGSFFGNEQFF. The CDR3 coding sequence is TGTGCCAGCAGCTCAACCGGGACTAGCGGGAGTTTTTTCGGCAATGAGCAGTTCTTC.

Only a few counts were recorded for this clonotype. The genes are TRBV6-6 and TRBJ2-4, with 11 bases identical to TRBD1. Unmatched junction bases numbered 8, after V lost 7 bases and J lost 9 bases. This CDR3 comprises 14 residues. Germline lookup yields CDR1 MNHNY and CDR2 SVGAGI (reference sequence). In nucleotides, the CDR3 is TGTGCCAGCATTAAGGACAGGGGGCCTAGCATTCAGTACTTC. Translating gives CASIKDRGPSIQYF.

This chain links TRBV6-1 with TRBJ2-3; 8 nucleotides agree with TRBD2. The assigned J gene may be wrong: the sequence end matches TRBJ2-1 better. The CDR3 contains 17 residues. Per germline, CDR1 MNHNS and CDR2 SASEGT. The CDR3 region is CASRGGAGSGNYNEQFF. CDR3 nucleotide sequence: TGTGCCAGCAGGGGGGGGGCCGGTAGCGGGAACTACAATGAGCAGTTCTTC.

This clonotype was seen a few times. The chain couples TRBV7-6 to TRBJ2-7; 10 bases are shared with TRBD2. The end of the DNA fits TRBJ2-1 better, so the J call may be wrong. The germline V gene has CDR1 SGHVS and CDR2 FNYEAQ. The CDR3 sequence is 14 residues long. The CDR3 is CASSRSSGSNEQFF. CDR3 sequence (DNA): TGTGCCAGCAGCCGATCTAGCGGGAGCAATGAGCAGTTCTTC.

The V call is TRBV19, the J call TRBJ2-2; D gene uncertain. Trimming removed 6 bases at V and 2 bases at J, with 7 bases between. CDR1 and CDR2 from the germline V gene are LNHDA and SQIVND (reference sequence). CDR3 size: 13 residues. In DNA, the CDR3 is TGTGCCAGTAGCGTACTTAACACCGGGGAGCTGTTTTTT. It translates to CASSVLNTGELFF. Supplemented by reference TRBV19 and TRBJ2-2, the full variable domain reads DGGITQSPKYLFRKEGQNVTLSCEQNLNHDAMYWYRQDPGQGLRLIYYSQIVNDFQKGDIAEGYSVSREKKESFPLTVTSAQKNPTAFYLCASSVLNTGELFFGEGSRLTVL.

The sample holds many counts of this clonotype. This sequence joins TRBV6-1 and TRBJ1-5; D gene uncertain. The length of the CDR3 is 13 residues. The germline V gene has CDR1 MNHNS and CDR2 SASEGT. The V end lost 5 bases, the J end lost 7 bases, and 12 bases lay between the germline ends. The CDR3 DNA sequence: TGTGCCAGCAGTTCCCAAAGGTCCCAGCCCCAGCATTTT. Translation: CASSSQRSQPQHF.

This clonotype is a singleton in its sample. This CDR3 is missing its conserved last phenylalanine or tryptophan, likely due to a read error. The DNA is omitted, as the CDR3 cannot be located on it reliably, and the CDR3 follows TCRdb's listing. The chain's CDR3 is CASSPRDGSPLHFGN. The chain joins TRBV7-8 to TRBJ2-5; the listed D gene, TRBD1, was not tested against the DNA. Germline V gives CDR1 SGHVS, CDR2 FQNEAQ. Inclusive of both ends, the CDR3 amounts to 15 amino acids.

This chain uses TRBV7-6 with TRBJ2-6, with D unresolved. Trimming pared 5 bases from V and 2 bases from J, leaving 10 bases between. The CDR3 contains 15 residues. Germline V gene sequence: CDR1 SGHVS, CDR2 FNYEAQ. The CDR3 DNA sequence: TGTGCCAGCAGCACCAGTTTACCTGGGGCCAACGTCCTGACTTTC. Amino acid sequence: CASSTSLPGANVLTF. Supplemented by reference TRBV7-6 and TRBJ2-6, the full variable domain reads GAGVSQSPRYKVTKRGQDVALRCDPISGHVSLYWYRQALGQGPEFLTYFNYEAQQDKSGLPNDRFSAERPEGSISTLTIQRTEQRDSAMYRCASSTSLPGANVLTFGAGSRLTVL.

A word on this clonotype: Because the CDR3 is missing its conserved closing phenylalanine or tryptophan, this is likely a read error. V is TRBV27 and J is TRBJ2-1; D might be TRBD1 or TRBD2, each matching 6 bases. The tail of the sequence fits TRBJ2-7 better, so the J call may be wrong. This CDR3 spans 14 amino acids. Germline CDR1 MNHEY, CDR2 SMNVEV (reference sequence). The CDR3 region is CANSLGGGSFEQYL. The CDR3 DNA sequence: TGTGCCAACAGTTTAGGAGGGGGGTCTTTTGAGCAGTACTTG.